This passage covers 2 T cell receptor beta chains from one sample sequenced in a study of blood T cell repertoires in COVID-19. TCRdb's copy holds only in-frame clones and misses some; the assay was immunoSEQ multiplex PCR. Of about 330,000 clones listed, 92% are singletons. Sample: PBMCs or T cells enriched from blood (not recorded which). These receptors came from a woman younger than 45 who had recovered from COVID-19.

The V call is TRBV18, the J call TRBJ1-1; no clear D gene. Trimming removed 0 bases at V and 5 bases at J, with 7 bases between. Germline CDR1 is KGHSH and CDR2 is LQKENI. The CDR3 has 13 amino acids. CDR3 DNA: TGTGCCAGCTCACCACCGATGAGAACTGAAGCTTTCTTT. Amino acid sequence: CASSPPMRTEAFF.

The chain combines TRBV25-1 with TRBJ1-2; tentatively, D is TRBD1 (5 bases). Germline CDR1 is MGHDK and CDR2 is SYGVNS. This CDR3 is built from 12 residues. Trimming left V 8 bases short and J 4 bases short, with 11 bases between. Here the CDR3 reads CASFDSPYGYTF. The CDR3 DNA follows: TGTGCCAGCTTCGACAGTCCCTATGGCTACACCTTC.